The clone carrying this T cell receptor (beta chain) was seen only a few times. Its cognate antigen is unknown. This sample was included in a study of identical twins. Study-level points and caveats: Conclusions rested on cross-sectional statistics rather than following the same donors. Cord blood beta clonotypes that were abundant carried fewer insertions, and memory repertoires showed no such trend.

Trimming left V 4 bases short and J 7 bases short, with 17 bases between. This CDR3 has 15 residues. TCRdb recomputed calls from the 5' RACE reads with MiXCR, one row per CDR3 protein. The sample carries approximately 680,000 distinct CDR3 sequences, roughly 6.6% recorded once. These same data were also listed under a study on yellow fever vaccine responses in identical twins. This second study notes: Twins' vaccine T cell response reportedly gave the appearance of partial convergence and partial personalization.

The TCR was taken from a young woman in good health. The sequencing sample was made of PBMCs. This chain uses TRBV12-3 or TRBV12-4 with TRBJ2-1; tentative D call: TRBD2 (6 bases). The CDR3 DNA follows: TGTGCCAGCAGTTCTGGGGGAGGCCCTGTGAATGAGCAGTTCTTC. Protein product: CASSSGGGPVNEQFF.